This T cell receptor beta chain was captured in a study of CD8+ T cells in alopecia areata. On the study more broadly: Oral tofacitinib (5 to 10 mg twice daily) was administered to treated patients.

In germline, CDR1 is SGHRS, CDR2 YFSETQ. V shed 7 bases and J shed 3 bases, with 15 bases lying between them. This CDR3 contains 14 residues. Broader study findings: Uncertainty about whether baseline CD8+ expansion is linked to response remains, with one nonresponder.

Extraction of RNA preceded its reverse transcription into cDNA, which served as the sequencing template. The method was immunoSEQ multiplex PCR; TCRdb's version includes in-frame clones alone and lacks a portion of them. The table shows several thousand clones, with 63% occurring only once. On this clone itself: Its antigen remains unknown.

Treatment denoted: oral pan-JAK inhibitor, 5-10 mg twice daily. It was from alopecia areata patients that lesional scalp punch biopsies and peripheral blood were collected. The specimen was skin, collected at week 4, from a patient treated with tofacitinib. The clonotype comes from a human donor with alopecia areata. The chain employs TRBV5-1 and TRBJ2-3; D gene ambiguous. The CDR3 sequence: CASASRTKTDTQYF. For the CDR3, the DNA is TGCGCCAGCGCCTCGCGCACGAAGACAGATACGCAGTATTTT.